This T cell receptor beta chain was profiled in a study of T cells expressing NK-cell markers. The overall study: Sorted CD3+CD56+NKG2C+, CD3+CD56+NKG2C- and CD3+CD56-NKG2C+ T cells supplied TCR beta repertoires. Just one sequenced donor of eight was HCMV-seronegative, while seven were seropositive.

Points from the study as a whole: Of the CD8+ T cell pool in roughly six donors, about 1.0-8% was accounted for by dominant NKG2C+ clonotypes.

As the method of synthesis, 5'RACE template switching with UMIs yielded TCR beta cDNA. TCRdb reprocessed the 5' RACE reads and reports one entry per CDR3 protein, with no DNA. There are about 460,000 distinct CDR3 sequences in the sample, with roughly 1.4% held by the top ten. About this clonotype itself: Its cognate antigen is unknown.

The sequence was collected from a woman between 45 and 65 years old in good health. Sequenced material: blood T cells: a sorted CD56 or NKG2C T cell subset, CD4+ or CD8+ T cells, or bulk PBMC T cells (not recorded which).

CDR3 residues: CASSLGGSYEQYF. V and J are TRBV12-3 or TRBV12-4 and TRBJ2-7. CDR3 length: 13 residues.